The 19 T cell receptor beta chains below were found in one sample sequenced in a study of Graves' ophthalmopathy and Graves' hyperthyroidism. Amplification of the TCR beta CDR3 regions used RNA transcripts (as template). The library came from an HTBI-primed first-round RT-PCR and a second-round multiplex PCR. TCRdb reprocessed the multiplex PCR reads with MiXCR, giving one entry per CDR3 protein. There are some 400,000 distinct CDR3 sequences in the sample; approximately 20% occur only once, and roughly 1.5% lies in the top ten. Sequenced material: peripheral blood. The receptors originated from a woman between 18 and 30 years old with Graves' ophthalmopathy.

This clonotype was seen repeatedly, ten times or more. The rearrangement uses TRBV2 and TRBJ2-7, with D tentatively TRBD2 (6 bases). Germline-derived CDR1 and CDR2 are SNHLY and FYNNEI. Trimming took 7 bases from V and 3 from J, leaving 16 bases between them. CDR3 length equals 14 residues. In nucleotides, the CDR3 is TGTGCCAGCACTAAGGAGGGGACCCTCTACGAGCAGTACTTC. Amino acid sequence: CASTKEGTLYEQYF.

There are a few counts of this clonotype. The chain employs TRBV2 and TRBJ2-2; D perhaps matches TRBD2 (5 bases). The CDR3 totals 20 residues. V lost 7 bases to trimming and J lost 8 bases, with 35 bases between them. Looked up from germline, CDR1 is SNHLY and CDR2 is FYNNEI. The CDR3 DNA reads TGTGCCAGCATCAAGCGAGAAACGGGAATTGAATGGGTTCGCTCGGGGGAGCTGTTTTTT. Its protein product is CASIKRETGIEWVRSGELFF.

In its sample, this clonotype was seen a few times. V usage is TRBV2 and J usage is TRBJ2-7, with 10 bases identical to TRBD2. Germline V gene sequence: CDR1 SNHLY, CDR2 FYNNEI. The CDR3 contains 16 residues. The J segment lost 2 bases and the V segment lost 5 bases, leaving 9 bases of the junction unmatched. CDR3 nucleotide sequence: TGTGCCAGCAGTTTTAGGCTAGCGGGAGATACCTACGAGCAGTACTTC. This gives the protein CASSFRLAGDTYEQYF.

This clonotype occurred many times. V is TRBV30 and J is TRBJ1-5; D remains unclear. Germline CDR1 GTSNPN, CDR2 SVGIG (reference sequence). Trimming shortened V by 2 bases and J by 3 bases, and 14 bases separated the two germline ends. The CDR3 length is 15 residues. In DNA, the CDR3 is TGTGCCTGGAGTACTGGAGGCCCTCTCAATCAGCCCCAGCATTTT. Its translation: CAWSTGGPLNQPQHF.

This clonotype was seen at least ten times. The V call is TRBV18, the J call TRBJ2-7, with D perhaps matching TRBD1 or TRBD2 (6 bases each). Trimming removed 2 bases at V and 7 bases at J, with 27 bases between. Germline lookup yields CDR1 KGHSH and CDR2 LQKENI. The CDR3 extends over 18 amino acids. This chain's CDR3 is CASSPSRKGGRGLGEQYF. CDR3 sequence (DNA): TGTGCCAGCTCACCATCTCGGAAGGGCGGACGGGGGCTGGGAGAGCAGTACTTC.

This clonotype was counted ten times or more. The chain carries TRBV25-1 and TRBJ2-2, with 11 bases that match TRBD2. The length of the CDR3 is 16 residues. Germline V lookup: CDR1 MGHDK, CDR2 SYGVNS. V gave up 4 bases and J gave up 0 bases; unmatched junction bases: 1. The CDR3 region is CASSVAGGPNTGELFF. CDR3 in DNA: TGTGCCAGCAGTGTAGCGGGAGGGCCGAACACCGGGGAGCTGTTTTTT. The entire variable domain, with the rest obtained from reference TRBV25-1 and TRBJ2-2, is as follows: EADIYQTPRYLVIGTGKKITLECSQTMGHDKMYWYQQDPGMELHLIHYSYGVNSTEKGDLSSESTVSRIRTEHFPLTLESARPSHTSQYLCASSVAGGPNTGELFFGEGSRLTVL.

The sample holds many counts of this clonotype. Written as DNA, the CDR3 is TGTGCCAGCATGGCGGAGAGGGAGGGTAAGCCCCAGCATTTT. The encoded protein is CASMAEREGKPQHF. The V and J genes are TRBV6-5 and TRBJ1-5, with D uncertain. CDR1 MNHEY and CDR2 SVGAGI come from the germline V gene. The CDR3 sequence is 14 residues long. Trimming shortened V by 7 bases and J by 8 bases, and 18 bases separated the two germline ends.

In this sample, this clonotype turned up many times. Its ends do not fully match the called genes, so a read error is possible. The rearrangement uses TRBV18 and TRBJ1-6; D not certain. Germline assignment: CDR1 KGHSH and CDR2 LQKENI. This CDR3 region has 12 residues. CDR3 DNA: TGTGCCAGCTCACCACGGACCTCACTCCTCCACTTT. Its translation: CASSPRTSLLHF.

The rearrangement joins TRBV28 to TRBJ2-5; the match to TRBD1 covers 12 bases. CDR3 length: 15 amino acids. The ends lost 8 bases at V and 5 bases at J; junction bases unmatched: 9. Germline values: CDR1 MDHEN, CDR2 SYDVKM. The chain's CDR3 is CASSPGDRGRETQYF. In nucleotides, the CDR3 is TGTGCCAGCTCCCCGGGGGACAGGGGGCGTGAGACCCAGTACTTC. The full variable domain, completed using reference TRBV28 and TRBJ2-5, is DVKVTQSSRYLVKRTGEKVFLECVQDMDHENMFWYRQDPGLGLRLIYFSYDVKMKEKGDIPEGYSVSREKKERFSLILESASTNQTSMYLCASSPGDRGRETQYFGPGTRLLVL.

The chain has TRBV2 and TRBJ1-1; D gene ambiguous. With 7 bases removed from V and 1 base from J, the gap between germline ends came to 10 bases. Germline CDR1 is SNHLY and CDR2 is FYNNEI. This CDR3 spans 13 amino acids. The DNA of the CDR3 is TGTGCCAGCAAATGGGGAAGGAACACTGAAGCTTTCTTT. Translating it yields CASKWGRNTEAFF.

This clonotype was picked up many times. V and J are TRBV29-1 and TRBJ2-3; 8 bases fit TRBD2. Per the germline V gene, CDR1 is SQVTM and CDR2 is ANQGSEA. The CDR3 runs to 18 residues. The V gene end was trimmed by 6 bases and the J gene end by 1 base; junction bases not matched to a gene: 18. CDR3 sequence: CSVDKILAEVPRTDTQYF. CDR3 bases: TGCAGCGTCGACAAGATACTAGCGGAGGTACCTCGCACAGATACGCAGTATTTT.

This clonotype was observed at least ten times. The chain couples TRBV4-1 to TRBJ1-1, with TRBD1 matching over 7 bases. Unmatched junction bases numbered 7, after V lost 1 base and J lost 2 bases. The germline V gene encodes CDR1 MGHRA and CDR2 YSYEKL. There are 16 residues in the CDR3. The chain's CDR3 is CASSQARGTANTEAFF. The CDR3, as DNA: TGCGCCAGCAGCCAAGCCAGGGGGACGGCCAACACTGAAGCTTTCTTT.

This clonotype showed up many times. The rearrangement links TRBV7-9 to TRBJ2-5, with 7 positions matching TRBD2. Germline CDR1 and CDR2: SEHNR and FQNEAQ (reference sequence). With 3 bases clipped from V and 10 bases from J, the junction kept 11 bases outside the gene matches. This CDR3 region has 14 residues. CDR3 sequence: CASSFETEAGDQYF. CDR3 nucleotide sequence: TGTGCCAGCAGCTTTGAGACCGAGGCGGGAGACCAGTACTTC.

V is TRBV6-1 and J is TRBJ1-1; no firm D call. The germline V gene encodes CDR1 MNHNS and CDR2 SASEGT. Trimming stripped 2 bases from V and 0 bases from J, with 10 bases between. The CDR3 covers 15 residues. The CDR3 nucleotides are TGTGCCAGCAGTGAACCCGGACGTATGAACACTGAAGCTTTCTTT. This encodes CASSEPGRMNTEAFF.

This clonotype was detected many times. CDR3 DNA: TGTGCCAGCAGTTTATTCCCAGGGAGAAGCTCTGGGGCCAACGTCCTGACTTTC. This translates into CASSLFPGRSSGANVLTF. The chain joins TRBV12-3 or TRBV12-4 to TRBJ2-6, with D possibly being TRBD1 or TRBD2 (5 bases each). This CDR3 spans 18 amino acids. V was pared by 2 bases and J by 0 bases, with 14 bases between.

There are many counts of this clonotype. The chain combines TRBV6-5 with TRBJ2-7; 8 bases fit TRBD1. V trimming: 0 bases; J trimming: 6 bases; junction bases outside the gene matches: 7. The CDR3 is made up of 15 amino acids. Germline lookup yields CDR1 MNHEY and CDR2 SVGAGI. The CDR3 DNA reads as TGTGCCAGCAGTTACTCGGTGCAGGGGGCGTCCGAGCAGTACTTC. Translating gives CASSYSVQGASEQYF.

This clonotype was recorded at least ten times. The J gene is TRBJ1-1, the V gene TRBV27; 7 bases are shared with TRBD1. The length of the CDR3 is 19 residues. V was clipped by 5 bases and J by 2 bases; unmatched bases: 20. Germline CDR1 is MNHEY and CDR2 is SMNVEV (reference sequence). This chain's CDR3 is CASSPRQGSGFVGNTEAFF. CDR3 DNA: TGTGCCAGCAGTCCTCGACAGGGTAGTGGGTTTGTTGGTAACACTGAAGCTTTCTTT.

This clonotype has at least ten counts. V gene TRBV28 combines with J gene TRBJ1-5; a weak D match, TRBD1 (6 bases). The germline V and J ends were trimmed by 3 bases and 5 bases, with 17 bases remaining between them. Germline loops: CDR1 MDHEN, CDR2 SYDVKM. The CDR3 sequence is 16 residues long. The CDR3, as DNA: TGTGCCAGCAGTTTCGCATCCTTGGACAGCCATCAGCCCCAGCATTTT. Protein product: CASSFASLDSHQPQHF.

This clonotype was counted ten times or more. The chain joins TRBV20-1 to TRBJ2-2, with unresolved D. With 1 base removed from V and 4 bases from J, the gap between germline ends came to 4 bases. CDR1 and CDR2 from the germline V gene are DFQATT and SNEGSKA (reference sequence). CDR3 length: 12 amino acids. CDR3 bases: TGCAGTGCTAGAGTGGGCACCGGGGAGCTGTTTTTT. Its protein is CSARVGTGELFF.